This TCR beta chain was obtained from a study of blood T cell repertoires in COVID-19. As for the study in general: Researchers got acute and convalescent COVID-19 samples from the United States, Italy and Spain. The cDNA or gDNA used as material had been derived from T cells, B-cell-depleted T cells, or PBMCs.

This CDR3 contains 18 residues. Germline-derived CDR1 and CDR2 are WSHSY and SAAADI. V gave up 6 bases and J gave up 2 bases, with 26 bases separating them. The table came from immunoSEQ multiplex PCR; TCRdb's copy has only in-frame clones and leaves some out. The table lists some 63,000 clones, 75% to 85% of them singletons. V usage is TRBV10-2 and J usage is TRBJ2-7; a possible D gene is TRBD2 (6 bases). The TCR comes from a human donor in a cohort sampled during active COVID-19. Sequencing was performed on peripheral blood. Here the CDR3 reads CASRGTLNGSTYTYEQYF. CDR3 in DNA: TGCGCCAGCAGGGGGACTCTCAACGGCTCTACCTACACCTACGAGCAGTACTTC.